The entry below gives a single TCR beta chain sequence along with its context. This entry comes from a study of blood T cell repertoires in COVID-19. CDR3 length equals 15 residues. V was shortened by 5 bases and J by 2 bases, with 15 bases between the two germline ends. Per the germline V gene, CDR1 is MDHEN and CDR2 is SYDVKM. Membership in each cohort depended on participant-reported clinical history. The repertoire was sequenced with immunoSEQ multiplex PCR; TCRdb's copy has only in-frame clones and lacks some. This table has fewer than 300,000 clones, around 90% appearing once. Specimen: PBMCs or T cells enriched from blood (not recorded which). The receptor was derived from a woman younger than 45 who had recovered from COVID-19. The V gene is TRBV28, the J gene TRBJ2-5; D is unclear. CDR3 nucleotide sequence: TGTGCCAGCAGTATGCCCACGACTCAACAAGAGACCCAGTACTTC. This encodes CASSMPTTQQETQYF.